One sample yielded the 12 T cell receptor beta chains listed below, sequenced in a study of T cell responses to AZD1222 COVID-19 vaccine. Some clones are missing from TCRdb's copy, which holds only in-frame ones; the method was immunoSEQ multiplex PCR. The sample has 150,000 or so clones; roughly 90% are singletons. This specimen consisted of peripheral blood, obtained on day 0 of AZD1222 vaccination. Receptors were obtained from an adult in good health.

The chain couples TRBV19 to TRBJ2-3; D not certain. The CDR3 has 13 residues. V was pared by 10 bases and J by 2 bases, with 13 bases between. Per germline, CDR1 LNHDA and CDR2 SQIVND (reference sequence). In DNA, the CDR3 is TGTGCCACCCGAAAGGGTTCCACAGATACGCAGTATTTT. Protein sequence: CATRKGSTDTQYF.

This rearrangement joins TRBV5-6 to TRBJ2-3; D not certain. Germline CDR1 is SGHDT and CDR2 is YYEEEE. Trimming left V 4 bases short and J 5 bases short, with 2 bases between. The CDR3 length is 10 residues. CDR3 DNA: TGTGCCAGCAGCGGAGATACGCAGTATTTT. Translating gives CASSGDTQYF.

CDR3 in amino acids: CASSAASPRGTQYF. Here the CDR3 DNA reads TGTGCCAGTAGTGCCGCCTCCCCCCGGGGTACGCAGTATTTT. The genes are TRBV19 and TRBJ2-3; D is perhaps TRBD2 (5 bases). This CDR3 has 14 amino acids. Germline CDR1 and CDR2: LNHDA and SQIVND (reference sequence). V lost 5 bases and J 8 bases, leaving 17 bases between the germline ends.

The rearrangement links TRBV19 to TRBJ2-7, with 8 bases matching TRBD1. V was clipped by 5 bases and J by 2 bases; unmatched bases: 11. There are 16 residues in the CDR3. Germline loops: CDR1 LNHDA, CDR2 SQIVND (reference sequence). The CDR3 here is CASSPTGTGVPYEQYF. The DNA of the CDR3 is TGTGCCAGTAGTCCGACCGGGACAGGCGTACCCTACGAGCAGTACTTC.

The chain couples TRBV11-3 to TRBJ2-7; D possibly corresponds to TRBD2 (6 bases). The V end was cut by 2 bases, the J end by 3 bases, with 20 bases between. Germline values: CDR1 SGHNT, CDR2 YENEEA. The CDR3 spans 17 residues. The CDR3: CASSLRRGLSPIYEQYF. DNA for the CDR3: TGTGCCAGCAGCTTAAGGCGGGGTTTGAGTCCCATCTACGAGCAGTACTTC. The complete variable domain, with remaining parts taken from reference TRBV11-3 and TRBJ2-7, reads EAGVVQSPRYKIIEKKQPVAFWCNPISGHNTLYWYLQNLGQGPELLIRYENEEAVDDSQLPKDRFSAERLKGVDSTLKIQPAELGDSAVYLCASSLRRGLSPIYEQYFGPGTRLTVT.

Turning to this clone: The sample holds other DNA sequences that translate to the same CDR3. CDR3 amino acids: CASSLGQNQPQHF. The CDR3 DNA reads TGTGCCAGCAGCTTGGGACAAAATCAGCCCCAGCATTTT. This chain uses TRBV5-6 with TRBJ1-5, with unresolved D. Trimming stripped 0 bases from V and 4 bases from J, with 5 bases between. CDR1 is SGHDT and CDR2 is YYEEEE in the germline V gene. This CDR3 region has 13 residues.

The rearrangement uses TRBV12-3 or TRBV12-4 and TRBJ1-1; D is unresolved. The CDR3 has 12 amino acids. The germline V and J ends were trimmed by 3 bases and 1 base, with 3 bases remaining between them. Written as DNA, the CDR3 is TGTGCCAGCAGTTTCACGAACACTGAAGCTTTCTTT. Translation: CASSFTNTEAFF.

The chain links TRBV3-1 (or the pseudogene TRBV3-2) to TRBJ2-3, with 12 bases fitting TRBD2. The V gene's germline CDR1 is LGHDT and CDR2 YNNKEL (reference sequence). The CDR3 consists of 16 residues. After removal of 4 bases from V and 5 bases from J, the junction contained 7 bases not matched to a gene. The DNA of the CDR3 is TGTGCCAGCAGCCTACTAGCGGGGGGTGGGGTAGATACGCAGTATTTT. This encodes CASSLLAGGGVDTQYF.

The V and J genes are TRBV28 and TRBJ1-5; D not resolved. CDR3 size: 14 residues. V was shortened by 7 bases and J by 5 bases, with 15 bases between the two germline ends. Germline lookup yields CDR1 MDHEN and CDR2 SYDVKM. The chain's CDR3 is CASTRNSPHQPQHF. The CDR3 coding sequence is TGTGCCAGCACCCGGAACTCGCCACATCAGCCCCAGCATTTT.

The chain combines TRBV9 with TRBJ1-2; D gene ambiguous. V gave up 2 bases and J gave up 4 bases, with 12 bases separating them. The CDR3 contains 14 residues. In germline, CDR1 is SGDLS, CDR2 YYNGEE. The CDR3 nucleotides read TGTGCCAGCAGCGTGGGGTCGAGTGGCTATGGCTACACCTTC. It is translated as CASSVGSSGYGYTF.

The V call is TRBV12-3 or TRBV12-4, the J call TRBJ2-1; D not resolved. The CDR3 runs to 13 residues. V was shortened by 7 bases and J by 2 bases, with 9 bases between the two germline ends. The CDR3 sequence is CASKGSTYNEQFF. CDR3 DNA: TGTGCCAGCAAGGGCAGTACCTACAATGAGCAGTTCTTC.

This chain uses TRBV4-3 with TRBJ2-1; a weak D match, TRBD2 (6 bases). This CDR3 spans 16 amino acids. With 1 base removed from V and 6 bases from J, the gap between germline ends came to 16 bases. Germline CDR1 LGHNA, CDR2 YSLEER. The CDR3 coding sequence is TGCGCCAGCAGCCAAGGAGGGGTGGGACTCCCCAATGAGCAGTTCTTC. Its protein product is CASSQGGVGLPNEQFF.